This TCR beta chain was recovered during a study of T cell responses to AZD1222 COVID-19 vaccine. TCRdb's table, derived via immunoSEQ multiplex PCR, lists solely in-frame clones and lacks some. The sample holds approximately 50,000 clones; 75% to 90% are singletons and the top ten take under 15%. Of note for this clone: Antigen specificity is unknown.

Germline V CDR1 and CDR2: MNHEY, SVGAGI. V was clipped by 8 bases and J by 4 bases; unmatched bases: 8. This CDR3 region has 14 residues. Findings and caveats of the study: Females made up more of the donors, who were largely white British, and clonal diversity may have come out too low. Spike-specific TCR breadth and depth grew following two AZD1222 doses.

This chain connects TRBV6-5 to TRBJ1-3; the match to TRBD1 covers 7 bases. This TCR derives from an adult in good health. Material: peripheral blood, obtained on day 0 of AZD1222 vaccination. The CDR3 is CASARDSQGNTIYF. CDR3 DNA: TGTGCCAGCGCTCGGGACAGTCAGGGAAACACCATATATTTT.